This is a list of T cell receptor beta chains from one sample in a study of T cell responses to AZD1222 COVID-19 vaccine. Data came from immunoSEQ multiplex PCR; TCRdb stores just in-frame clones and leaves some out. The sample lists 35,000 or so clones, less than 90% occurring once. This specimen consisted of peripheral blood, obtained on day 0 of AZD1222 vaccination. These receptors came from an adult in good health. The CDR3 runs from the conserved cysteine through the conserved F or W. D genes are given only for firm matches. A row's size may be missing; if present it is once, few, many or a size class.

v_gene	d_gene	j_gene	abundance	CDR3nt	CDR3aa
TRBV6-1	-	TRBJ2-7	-	TGTGCCAGCAGTGATGGGGACGGATCCTCCTACGAGCAGTACTTC	CASSDGDGSSYEQYF
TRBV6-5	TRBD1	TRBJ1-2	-	TGTGCCAGCAGCCCCTCAGGGGGATCCGTCTACACCTTC	CASSPSGGSVYTF
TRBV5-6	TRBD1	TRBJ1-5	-	TGTGCCAGCAGCTTGGCATCCAGGGGGCGTCGGCAGCCCCAGCATTTT	CASSLASRGRRQPQHF
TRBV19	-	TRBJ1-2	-	TGTGCCAGTAGTATAGGGGGGATGCGTGGCTATGGCTACACCTTC	CASSIGGMRGYGYTF
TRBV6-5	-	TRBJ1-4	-	TGTGCCAGCAAAGGGGGGGCAACTAATGAAAAACTGTTTTTT	CASKGGATNEKLFF
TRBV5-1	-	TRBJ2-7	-	TGCGCCAGCAGCTTGTTTGACAGGTCCTACGAGCAGTACTTC	CASSLFDRSYEQYF
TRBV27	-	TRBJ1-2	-	TGTGCCAGCAGTTTATACGGAGCTAACTATGGCTACACCTTC	CASSLYGANYGYTF
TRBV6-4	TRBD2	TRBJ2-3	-	TGTGCCAGCAGTGAAAGAGCGGGAAGCACAGATACGCAGTATTTT	CASSERAGSTDTQYF
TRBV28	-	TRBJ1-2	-	TGTGCCAGCAGTTTCCTTCCCGACATACCCTATGGCTACACCTTC	CASSFLPDIPYGYTF
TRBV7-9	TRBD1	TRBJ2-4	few	TGTGCCAGCAGTAGAAACTCTAGGACAGGGGAGGCCAAAAACATTCAGTACTTC	CASSRNSRTGEAKNIQYF
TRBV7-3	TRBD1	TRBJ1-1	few	TGTGCCAGCAGCCCCTCCGGGACAGGGGGCTTGGGTACTGAAGCTTTCTTT	CASSPSGTGGLGTEAFF
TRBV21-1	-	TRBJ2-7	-	TGTGCCAGCAGCAAAGTCCTGGGACAGGTTGACCCTAGAGAGCAGTACTTC	CASSKVLGQVDPREQYF
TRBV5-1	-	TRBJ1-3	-	TGCGCCAGCAGCTTGCAGGCCTTAGGGGCCGGTATCTCTGGAAACACCATATATTTT	CASSLQALGAGISGNTIYF
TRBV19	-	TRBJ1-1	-	TGTGCCAGTAAAGGCGGAGGGTCGGACACTGAAGCTTTCTTT	CASKGGGSDTEAFF
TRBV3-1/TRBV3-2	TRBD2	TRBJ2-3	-	TGTGCCAGCAGCCTAGGGGCACTAGCGGGGCACACAGATACGCAGTATTTT	CASSLGALAGHTDTQYF
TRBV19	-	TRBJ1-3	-	TGTGCCAGTATAATAGACGGACGCTCTGGAAACACCATATATTTT	CASIIDGRSGNTIYF
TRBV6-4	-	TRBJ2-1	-	TGTGCCAGCAGTGTACAAGCGGACTCCTACAATGAGCAGTTCTTC	CASSVQADSYNEQFF
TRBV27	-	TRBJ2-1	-	TGTGCCAGCAGTTTAACAGGGTCCTCCTACAATGAGCAGTTCTTC	CASSLTGSSYNEQFF
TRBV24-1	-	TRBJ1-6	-	TGTGCCACCAGTGATTTCGGAAGAGAGGGTACGGGGTCACCCCTCCACTTT	CATSDFGREGTGSPLHF
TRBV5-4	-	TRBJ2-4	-	TGTGCCAGCAGCCCACTCGGGGGACACGGGGCCAAAAACATTCAGTACTTC	CASSPLGGHGAKNIQYF
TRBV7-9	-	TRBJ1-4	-	TGTGCCAGCAGCTTGGCCCAGGGCAGGGAAAAACTGTTTTTT	CASSLAQGREKLFF
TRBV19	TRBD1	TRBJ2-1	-	TGTGCCAGTAGTGACACAGGGGGCATTGAGCAGTTCTTC	CASSDTGGIEQFF
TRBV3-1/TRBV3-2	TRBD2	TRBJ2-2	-	TGTGCCAGCAGCCTTCCTAAGGTAGCGGGAAACACCGGGGAGCTGTTTTTT	CASSLPKVAGNTGELFF
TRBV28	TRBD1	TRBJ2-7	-	TGTGCCAGCAGTGCCCCCGGGACAGGGGGCTTCGAGCAGTACTTC	CASSAPGTGGFEQYF
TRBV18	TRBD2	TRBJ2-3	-	TGTGCCAGCTCACCGAGCGGGGGGGCCTTTACAGATACGCAGTATTTT	CASSPSGGAFTDTQYF
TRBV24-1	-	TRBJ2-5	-	TGTGCCACCAGCGAGTTGGGGGCCGAAGAGACCCAGTACTTC	CATSELGAEETQYF
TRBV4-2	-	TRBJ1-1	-	TGTGCCAGCAGCCAAAAGAGTGGGAACACTGAAGCTTTCTTT	CASSQKSGNTEAFF
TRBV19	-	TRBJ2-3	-	TGTGCCAGTAGTATAGACCCGCGGGATACGCAGTATTTT	CASSIDPRDTQYF
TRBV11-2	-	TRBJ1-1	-	TGTGCCAGCAGCTTAGGGGGGGGATCTGAAGCTTTCTTT	CASSLGGGSEAFF
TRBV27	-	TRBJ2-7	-	TGTGCCAGCAGTTTATACCCGGGCCTGGGTGGGGAGCAGTACTTC	CASSLYPGLGGEQYF